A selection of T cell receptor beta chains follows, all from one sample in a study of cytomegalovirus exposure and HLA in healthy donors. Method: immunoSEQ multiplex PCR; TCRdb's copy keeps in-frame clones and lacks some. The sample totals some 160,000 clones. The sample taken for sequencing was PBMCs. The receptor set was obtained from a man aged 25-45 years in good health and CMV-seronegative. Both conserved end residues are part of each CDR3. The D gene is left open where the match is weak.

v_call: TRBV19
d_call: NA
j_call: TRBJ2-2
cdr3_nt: TGTGCCAGTAGTATTTGGGGGGACACCGGGGAGCTGTTTTTT
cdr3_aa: CASSIWGDTGELFF

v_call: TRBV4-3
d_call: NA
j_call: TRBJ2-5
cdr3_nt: TGCGCCAGCAGCCAAGAATTCAACAGCAAGCAAGAGACCCAGTACTTC
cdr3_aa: CASSQEFNSKQETQYF

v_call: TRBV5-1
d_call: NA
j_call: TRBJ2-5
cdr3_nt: TGCGCCAGCAGCTCTACTACCTTTGAAGGCGGGGAGACCCAGTACTTC
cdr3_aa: CASSSTTFEGGETQYF

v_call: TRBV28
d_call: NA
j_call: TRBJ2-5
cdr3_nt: TGTGCCAGCATGAGGAAGGGCGGGATAGAGACCCAGTACTTC
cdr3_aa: CASMRKGGIETQYF

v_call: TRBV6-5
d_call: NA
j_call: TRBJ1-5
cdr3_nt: TGTGCCAGCAGTTACTCGAGGTTTAGCATAGATCAGCCCCAGCATTTT
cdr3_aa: CASSYSRFSIDQPQHF

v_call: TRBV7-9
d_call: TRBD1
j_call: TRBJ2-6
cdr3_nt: TGTGCCAGCAGCTCGCCCCCAGGGACAGGGGAATCTGGGGCCAACGTCCTGACTTTC
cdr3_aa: CASSSPPGTGESGANVLTF

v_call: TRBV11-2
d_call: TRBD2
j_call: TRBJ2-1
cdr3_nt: TGTGCCAGCAGCGCCGGACTAGCGGGAGTTGAGCAGTTCTTC
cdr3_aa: CASSAGLAGVEQFF

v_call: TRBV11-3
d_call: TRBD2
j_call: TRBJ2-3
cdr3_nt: TGTGCCAGCAGCTTAGGTGCTAGCGGGAGGTCAGATACGCAGTATTTT
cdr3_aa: CASSLGASGRSDTQYF

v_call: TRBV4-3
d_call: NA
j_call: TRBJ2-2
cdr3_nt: TGCGCCAGCAGCCAAGATTGGCGGTCCGGGGAGCTGTTTTTT
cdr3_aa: CASSQDWRSGELFF

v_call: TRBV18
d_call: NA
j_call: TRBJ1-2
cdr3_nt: TGTGCCAGCTCACCGGAGGCCACTAACTATGGCTACACCTTC
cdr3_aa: CASSPEATNYGYTF

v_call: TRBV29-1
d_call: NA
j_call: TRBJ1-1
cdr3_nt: TGCAGCGTCGGTAGGGGTAATGTGGCCACTGAAGCTTTCTTT
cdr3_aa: CSVGRGNVATEAFF

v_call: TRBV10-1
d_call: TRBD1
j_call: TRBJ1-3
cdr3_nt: TGCGCCAGCAGGAGACAGGGCCCTCTGGAAAACACCATATATTTT
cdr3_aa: CASRRQGPLENTIYF

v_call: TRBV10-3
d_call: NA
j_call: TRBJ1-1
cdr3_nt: TGTGCCATCAGTGAGTCAAGGGGGATGAACACTGAAGCTTTCTTT
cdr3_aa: CAISESRGMNTEAFF

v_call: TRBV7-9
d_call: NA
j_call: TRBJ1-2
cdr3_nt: TGTGCCAGCAGCTTAGCAGGGGAATTTGGCTACACCTTC
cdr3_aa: CASSLAGEFGYTF

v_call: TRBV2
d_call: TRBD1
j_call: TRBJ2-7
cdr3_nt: TGTGCCAGCAGTTTCCGGGACAGGGCGGGGACCTACGAGCAGTACTTC
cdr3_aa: CASSFRDRAGTYEQYF

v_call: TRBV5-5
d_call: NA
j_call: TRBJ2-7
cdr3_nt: TGTGCCAGCAGCTTGGGTGCTAGCACCGCCTACGAGCAGTACTTC
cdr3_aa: CASSLGASTAYEQYF

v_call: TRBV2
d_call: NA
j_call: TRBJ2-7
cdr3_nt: TGTGCCAGCTCTCCCCGAGGGTCTCAGTACTTC
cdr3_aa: CASSPRGSQYF

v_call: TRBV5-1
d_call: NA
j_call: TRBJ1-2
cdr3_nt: TGCGCCAGCAGCTTGTCGGGGGAATCGGGTGGCTACACCTTC
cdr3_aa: CASSLSGESGGYTF

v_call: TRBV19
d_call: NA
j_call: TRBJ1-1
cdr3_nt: TGTGCCAGTAGTCGGGGAGGGCGCACTGAAGCTTTCTTT
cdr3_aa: CASSRGGRTEAFF

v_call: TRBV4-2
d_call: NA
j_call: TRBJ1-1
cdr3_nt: TGTGCCAGCAGCCAAGGGGTCGGCAGGGGCGGAACTGAAGCTTTCTTT
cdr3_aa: CASSQGVGRGGTEAFF

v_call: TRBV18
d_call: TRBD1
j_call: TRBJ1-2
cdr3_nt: TGTGCCAGCTCACCTCGCAACACAGGGGCTGGTGGCTACACCTTC
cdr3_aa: CASSPRNTGAGGYTF

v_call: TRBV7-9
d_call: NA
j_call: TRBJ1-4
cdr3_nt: TGTGCCAGCAGCGTCGGACGGGGAATTGAAAAACTGTTTTTT
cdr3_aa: CASSVGRGIEKLFF

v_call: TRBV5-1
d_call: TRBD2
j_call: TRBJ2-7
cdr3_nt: TGCGCCAGCAGCGTACTTTCTAGCGGAACGAGCTCCTACGAGCAGTACTTC
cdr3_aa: CASSVLSSGTSSYEQYF

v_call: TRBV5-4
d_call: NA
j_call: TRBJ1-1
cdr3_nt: TGTGCCAGCAGCTTGGAGATGACAGTGGGCACTGAAGCTTTCTTT
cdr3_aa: CASSLEMTVGTEAFF

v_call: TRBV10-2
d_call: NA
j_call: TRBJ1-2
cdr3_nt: TGCGCCAGCAAGAAGGGGGACTATGGCTACACCTTC
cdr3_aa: CASKKGDYGYTF

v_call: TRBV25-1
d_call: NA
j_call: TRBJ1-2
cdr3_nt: TGTGCCAGCAGTGAACTTTCACAGGGCAGTGGCTACACCTTC
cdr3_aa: CASSELSQGSGYTF

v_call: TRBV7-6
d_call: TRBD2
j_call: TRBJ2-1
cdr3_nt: TGTGCCAGCAGCTTAGCAAGCGGGAGGGACTACAATGAGCAGTTCTTC
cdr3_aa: CASSLASGRDYNEQFF

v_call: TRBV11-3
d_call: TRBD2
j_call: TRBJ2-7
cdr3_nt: TGTGCCAGCAGACCCACTAGCGCCGGGGGTTCCGAGCAGTACTTC
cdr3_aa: CASRPTSAGGSEQYF

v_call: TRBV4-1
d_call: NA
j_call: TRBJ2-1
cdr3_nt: TGCGCCAGCAGCCTAAGGGAGTCCCCCTACAATGAGCAGTTCTTC
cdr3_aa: CASSLRESPYNEQFF